Listed here is a single T cell receptor beta chain. On average, the one heparinised blood draw given by each donor was approximately 100 mL. The authors obtained over 95% purity in all sorted populations. The sample is drawn from a study of beta chain features in type 1 diabetes. Trimming stripped 7 bases from V and 4 bases from J, with 13 bases between. The germline V gene encodes CDR1 MNHNS and CDR2 SASEGT. The CDR3 consists of 13 residues. The whole isolated RNA underwent reverse transcription, so sequencing captured expressed TCRB transcripts. Assay used: immunoSEQ multiplex PCR; TCRdb lists only in-frame clones, some missing. The table lists more than 20,000 clones, about 72% of them singletons, with under 2.5% in the top ten.

The sequence came from a woman aged 40 to 50 in good health. Material for sequencing was Tregs from blood. This sequence joins TRBV6-1 and TRBJ1-1, with D unresolved. CDR3 protein: CASTPGRATEAFF. CDR3 DNA sequence: TGTGCCAGCACCCCGGGGAGGGCCACTGAAGCTTTCTTT.